The 4 T cell receptor beta chains below come from one sample, sequenced in a study of blood T cell repertoires in COVID-19. Using immunoSEQ multiplex PCR, the repertoire was profiled, and TCRdb retains in-frame clones only, with some absent. This table has about 260,000 clones, 84% appearing once. The specimen was peripheral blood. The receptors were gathered from a man aged 60-69 years with acute or convalescent COVID-19.

V usage is TRBV18 and J usage is TRBJ1-4; 9 bases are shared with TRBD1. In germline, CDR1 is KGHSH, CDR2 LQKENI. V trimming: 3 bases; J trimming: 8 bases; junction bases outside the gene matches: 13. The CDR3 has 17 residues. Here the CDR3 DNA reads TGTGCCAGCTCACCGACCTTACAGGGGGCAATGGGGGAAAAACTGTTTTTT. Its protein product is CASSPTLQGAMGEKLFF.

This clone came up a few times. J is TRBJ2-3 and V is TRBV19, with 8 bases identical to TRBD2. Germline V gives CDR1 LNHDA, CDR2 SQIVND (reference sequence). V was pared by 7 bases and J by 2 bases, with 11 bases of the junction left unmatched. CDR3 length equals 16 residues. CDR3 nucleotide sequence: TGTGCCAGTACCGACGGTCTAGCGGGTATCACAGATACGCAGTATTTT. Its translation: CASTDGLAGITDTQYF. Using reference TRBV19 and TRBJ2-3 for the parts outside the CDR3, the full variable domain is DGGITQSPKYLFRKEGQNVTLSCEQNLNHDAMYWYRQDPGQGLRLIYYSQIVNDFQKGDIAEGYSVSREKKESFPLTVTSAQKNPTAFYLCASTDGLAGITDTQYFGPGTRLTVL.

The gene calls are TRBV7-9 and TRBJ2-2; 11 bases fit TRBD1. Germline V gene lookup returns CDR1 SEHNR and CDR2 FQNEAQ (reference sequence). Trimming took 8 bases from V and 4 from J; bases not matched to a gene: 3. The CDR3 has 14 amino acids. CDR3 amino acids: CASLGTGGTGELFF. The DNA of the CDR3 is TGTGCCAGCCTCGGGACAGGGGGCACCGGGGAGCTGTTTTTT.

The chain joins TRBV10-2 to TRBJ2-1; possibly TRBD2 for D (5 bases). This CDR3 has 14 amino acids. V was pared by 6 bases and J by 6 bases, with 15 bases between. Per germline, CDR1 WSHSY and CDR2 SAAADI. The CDR3 nucleotides read TGCGCCAGCAGAGAGGGTCTAGCCTTCAATGAGCAGTTCTTC. It codes for CASREGLAFNEQFF.